Listed here are 23 T cell receptor beta chains from one sample, sequenced in a study of T cell responses to AZD1222 COVID-19 vaccine. Clones were read by immunoSEQ multiplex PCR, and TCRdb kept only the in-frame ones, dropping some. Of some 120,000 clones listed, over 75% are singletons. This specimen consisted of peripheral blood, obtained on day 0 of AZD1222 vaccination. These receptors originate from an adult in good health.

This sequence joins TRBV19 and TRBJ1-2; TRBD1 matches at 8 bases. The CDR3 runs to 16 residues. Germline values: CDR1 LNHDA, CDR2 SQIVND (reference sequence). The J segment lost 2 bases and the V segment lost 11 bases, leaving 16 bases of the junction unmatched. The CDR3, as DNA: TGTGCCGCCCTTGGGAGACGGACAGGGTCGAACTATGGCTACACCTTC. Its translation is CAALGRRTGSNYGYTF.

J is TRBJ2-7 and V is TRBV3-1 (or the pseudogene TRBV3-2); 8 bases line up with TRBD2. The CDR3 runs 16 residues. With V trimmed by 3 bases and J by 0 bases, 7 bases remained unmatched. Germline lookup yields CDR1 LGHDT and CDR2 YNNKEL (reference sequence). The CDR3, as DNA: TGTGCCAGCAGCCACGGGGGGGGAACGAGCTCCTACGAGCAGTACTTC. Amino acid sequence: CASSHGGGTSSYEQYF.

The CDR3 DNA reads as TGCGCCAGCAGCTCCACAGGGGTTAATGAAAAACTGTTTTTT. Protein product: CASSSTGVNEKLFF. The chain is built from TRBV5-1 and TRBJ1-4; 7 bases agree with TRBD1. Trimming took 3 bases from V and 4 from J; bases not matched to a gene: 3. The CDR3 has 14 residues. Germline loops: CDR1 SGHRS, CDR2 YFSETQ.

The gene calls are TRBV7-9 and TRBJ1-5, with TRBD1 identical over 7 bases. J lost 0 bases, V lost 5 bases, and 4 bases had no gene match. Germline CDR1 reads SEHNR; CDR2 reads FQNEAQ (reference sequence). The CDR3 totals 15 residues. CDR3 protein: CASSQTGVSNQPQHF. CDR3 bases: TGTGCCAGCAGCCAAACAGGGGTTAGCAATCAGCCCCAGCATTTT.

The chain carries TRBV6-6 and TRBJ1-4, with D perhaps matching TRBD1 (5 bases). The CDR3 sequence is 15 residues long. Germline V gives CDR1 MNHNY, CDR2 SVGAGI (reference sequence). Trimming shortened V by 0 bases and J by 6 bases, and 11 bases separated the two germline ends. CDR3: CASSYSMGDYEKLFF. As DNA, the CDR3 is TGTGCCAGCAGTTACTCGATGGGGGATTATGAAAAACTGTTTTTT.

The chain couples TRBV28 to TRBJ1-2; no definite D call. The CDR3 is 15 amino acids. With 4 bases removed from V and 0 bases from J, the gap between germline ends came to 12 bases. Germline V gene sequence: CDR1 MDHEN, CDR2 SYDVKM. CDR3 region: CASSYTGPPNYGYTF. The CDR3 DNA follows: TGTGCCAGCAGTTATACCGGGCCACCTAACTATGGCTACACCTTC.

This chain links TRBV6-5 with TRBJ1-1; weak D call: TRBD1 (5 bases). CDR1 is MNHEY and CDR2 is SVGAGI in the germline V gene. Between the trimmed V and J ends, which lost 6 bases and 4 bases, there was a span of 15 bases. CDR3 length equals 14 residues. The CDR3 region has the DNA TGTGCCAGCAGAAACAACGGGGGAAGCACTGAAGCTTTCTTT. It translates to CASRNNGGSTEAFF.

V gene TRBV6-2 or TRBV6-3 combines with J gene TRBJ2-3, with a possible D match to TRBD2 (6 bases). V gave up 6 bases and J gave up 5 bases, with 15 bases separating them. Germline V gene data show CDR1 as MNHEY and CDR2 as SVGEGT. The CDR3 spans 14 residues. CDR3 nucleotides: TGTGCCAGCAGCCCAATGCCCGGGAGAGATACGCAGTATTTT. Protein product: CASSPMPGRDTQYF.

This clone is a singleton in its sample. The chain recombines TRBV6-6 with TRBJ2-7; 14 nucleotides line up with TRBD2. This CDR3 has 17 amino acids. J gave up 4 bases and V 6 bases, and 11 bases lay outside the gene matches. Germline loops: CDR1 MNHNY, CDR2 SVGAGI (reference sequence). The chain's CDR3 is CASSRPGTSGRVYEQYF. The CDR3 nucleotides read TGTGCCAGCAGCCGACCTGGGACTAGCGGGAGAGTATACGAGCAGTACTTC.

V and J are TRBV7-6 and TRBJ1-5; D may be TRBD1 (6 bases). Looked up from germline, CDR1 is SGHVS and CDR2 is FNYEAQ. Trimming took off 1 base at V and 1 base at J, with 23 bases between the two ends. The CDR3 has 20 residues. DNA of the CDR3: TGTGCCAGCAGCTTAGGCATTTTTTCGGGGACACCATCCAGCAATCAGCCCCAGCATTTT. It translates to CASSLGIFSGTPSSNQPQHF.

The V gene is TRBV2, the J gene TRBJ2-3; TRBD1 matches at 7 bases. The CDR3 sequence is 14 residues long. V trimming: 6 bases; J trimming: 1 base; junction bases outside the gene matches: 4. Germline loops: CDR1 SNHLY, CDR2 FYNNEI. The DNA of the CDR3 is TGTGCCAGCAGCGGCGACAGGGGCACAGATACGCAGTATTTT. Amino acid sequence: CASSGDRGTDTQYF.

This chain joins TRBV10-3 and TRBJ2-2; possibly TRBD1 or TRBD2 for D (5 bases each). Germline V gives CDR1 ENHRY, CDR2 SYGVKD. The CDR3 is 15 amino acids. Trimming pared 10 bases from V and 3 bases from J, leaving 18 bases between. Here the CDR3 reads CATSGRDGYTGELFF. The CDR3 DNA sequence: TGTGCCACCAGCGGCCGGGACGGATACACCGGGGAGCTGTTTTTT.

J is TRBJ2-2 and V is TRBV9; possibly TRBD1 or TRBD2 for D (5 bases each). Trimming took 3 bases from V and 3 from J, leaving 24 bases between them. Germline V CDR1 and CDR2: SGDLS, YYNGEE. The CDR3 consists of 19 residues. The CDR3 sequence: CASSASSPGTVTYTGELFF. CDR3 sequence (DNA): TGTGCCAGCAGCGCCTCGTCCCCCGGGACGGTGACGTACACCGGGGAGCTGTTTTTT.

The rearrangement uses TRBV30 and TRBJ2-7, with unresolved D. This CDR3 has 13 amino acids. Germline V gene lookup returns CDR1 GTSNPN and CDR2 SVGIG (reference sequence). The V gene lost 1 base and the J gene lost 1 base, with 8 bases spanning the gap. The CDR3 loop is CAWSEGRSYEQYF. The CDR3 region has the DNA TGTGCCTGGAGTGAGGGAAGGTCCTACGAGCAGTACTTC.

This chain connects TRBV20-1 to TRBJ1-1; D is possibly TRBD1 (6 bases). V was trimmed by 7 bases and J by 3 bases, leaving 9 bases between them. From germline, CDR1 is DFQATT and CDR2 SNEGSKA (reference sequence). The CDR3 runs 11 residues. The CDR3 loop is CSGDRYTEAFF. The CDR3 DNA follows: TGCAGTGGCGACAGGTACACTGAAGCTTTCTTT.

This chain joins TRBV28 and TRBJ1-6, with D unresolved. Germline assignment: CDR1 MDHEN and CDR2 SYDVKM. CDR3 length equals 12 residues. Trimming stripped 5 bases from V and 7 bases from J, with 6 bases between. The CDR3 region is CASSPPNSPLHF. The CDR3 coding sequence is TGTGCCAGCAGTCCGCCCAATTCACCCCTCCACTTT.

The chain uses TRBV7-9 and TRBJ2-1; D gene unclear. From germline, CDR1 is SEHNR and CDR2 FQNEAQ (reference sequence). This CDR3 spans 15 amino acids. V gave up 1 base and J gave up 1 base, with 8 bases separating them. The DNA for the CDR3 is TGTGCCAGCAGCTTAGTTTCCAGTTCCTACAATGAGCAGTTCTTC. Its protein product is CASSLVSSSYNEQFF.

This clone was seen only a few times. This rearrangement joins TRBV19 to TRBJ2-5; 10 nucleotides align to TRBD2. Germline-derived CDR1 and CDR2 are LNHDA and SQIVND (reference sequence). V dropped 5 bases and J dropped 2; count of bases not matched to a gene: 5. CDR3 length: 15 residues. CDR3 in amino acids: CASSPLAGVQETQYF. CDR3 nucleotide sequence: TGTGCCAGTAGTCCTCTAGCGGGGGTTCAAGAGACCCAGTACTTC.

This sequence joins TRBV19 and TRBJ2-3, with a weak D call TRBD1 (6 bases). Germline-derived CDR1 and CDR2 are LNHDA and SQIVND (reference sequence). Trimming cost V 5 bases and J 3 bases, with 9 bases left between them. The CDR3 runs to 13 residues. The chain's CDR3 is CASSVTGTDTQYF. The CDR3 coding sequence is TGTGCCAGTAGTGTTACAGGGACAGATACGCAGTATTTT.

This chain links TRBV19 with TRBJ2-3, with D possibly matching TRBD1 (6 bases). The CDR3 totals 14 residues. Per germline, CDR1 LNHDA and CDR2 SQIVND (reference sequence). Deletions cut 6 bases from V and 0 bases from J, with 10 bases between. The chain's CDR3 is CASRTGTSTDTQYF. DNA for the CDR3: TGTGCCAGTAGGACAGGAACTAGCACAGATACGCAGTATTTT.

The gene calls are TRBV18 and TRBJ2-7; TRBD1 matches 7 bases. The trim removed 2 bases at V and 7 bases at J, leaving 2 bases unmatched. CDR1 is KGHSH and CDR2 is LQKENI in the germline V gene. The CDR3 totals 12 residues. The CDR3 region has the DNA TGTGCCAGCTCACCAGACAGGGAAGAGCAGTACTTC. It yields the protein CASSPDREEQYF.

The V gene is TRBV5-6, the J gene TRBJ1-1; D is perhaps TRBD1 (5 bases). Deletions cut 4 bases from V and 0 bases from J, with 10 bases between. CDR1 is SGHDT and CDR2 is YYEEEE in the germline V gene. There are 14 residues in the CDR3. CDR3 protein: CASSHDSMNTEAFF. For the CDR3, the DNA is TGTGCCAGCAGCCACGACAGTATGAACACTGAAGCTTTCTTT.

The genes are TRBV29-1 and TRBJ1-2; weak D call: TRBD1 (5 bases). Germline V gene sequence: CDR1 SQVTM, CDR2 ANQGSEA. The CDR3 is 11 residues long. CDR3 bases: TGCAGTGGCAGGGCTTCGTACGGCTACACCTTC. It codes for CSGRASYGYTF.